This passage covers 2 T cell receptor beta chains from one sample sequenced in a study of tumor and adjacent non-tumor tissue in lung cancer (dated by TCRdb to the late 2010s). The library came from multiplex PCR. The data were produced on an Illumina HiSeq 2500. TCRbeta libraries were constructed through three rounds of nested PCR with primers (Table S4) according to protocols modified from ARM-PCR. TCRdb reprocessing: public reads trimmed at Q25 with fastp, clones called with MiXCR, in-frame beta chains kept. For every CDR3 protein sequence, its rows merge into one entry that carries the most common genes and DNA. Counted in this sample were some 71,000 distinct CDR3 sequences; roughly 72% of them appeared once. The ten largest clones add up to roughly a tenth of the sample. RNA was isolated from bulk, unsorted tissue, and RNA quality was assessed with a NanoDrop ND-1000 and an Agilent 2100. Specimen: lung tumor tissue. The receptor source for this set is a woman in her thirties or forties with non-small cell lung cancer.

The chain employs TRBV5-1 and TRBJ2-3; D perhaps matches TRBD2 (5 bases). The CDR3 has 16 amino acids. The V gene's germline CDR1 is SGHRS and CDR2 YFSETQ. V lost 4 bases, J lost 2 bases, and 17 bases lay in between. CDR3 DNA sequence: TGCGCCAGCAGCCAACCAAGCGGAGGAATCACAGATACGCAGTATTTT. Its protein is CASSQPSGGITDTQYF.

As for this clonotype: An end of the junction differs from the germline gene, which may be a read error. The DNA of the CDR3 is TGCGCCAGCAGTTTAGAATCTGCAAACCAAGGGACCCAGTACTTC. Translating it yields CASSLESANQGTQYF. This chain connects TRBV11-2 to TRBJ2-5; no reliable D call. The CDR3 has 15 amino acids. The germline V gene encodes CDR1 SGHAT and CDR2 FQNNGV.